This entry is about one T cell receptor (beta chain). Its antigen remains unidentified. No clone much larger than this one lies a single base away; base qualities are absent. This sample was taken from a study of patients and donors after allogeneic stem cell transplantation (dated by TCRdb to about 2020). The library was built by means of RT-PCR. The reads were generated on a NextSeq 550. TCRdb applied fastp at Q25 and MiXCR to the public reads, then kept only in-frame beta chains. Each CDR3 protein gets just one entry, which takes the most common genes and DNA from the rows behind it. The sample data list about 960,000 distinct CDR3 sequences, and about a sixth of these were observed just once. The ten largest account for 6% of the sample. The CDR3 has 16 amino acids, counting the end cysteine and phenylalanine. The kept DNA is CDR3 alone, 48 bases in frame from the first base. V is trimmed back by 4 bases and J by 4 bases, and the junction contains 12 bases that no gene match accounts for. Via the germline V gene, CDR1 is SGHRS and CDR2 YFSETQ.

Sequencing used blood, either unsorted or a sorted T cell fraction (not recorded which). The clonotype was recovered from a human donor who was either an allogeneic HSCT recipient or a stem cell or donor lymphocyte infusion donor (not recorded which). It is not recorded whose cells these are; they may come from a transplant donor. This receptor chain uses TRBV5-1 and TRBJ2-7, with 9 middle bases fitting TRBD2. The DNA sequence is TGCGCCAGCAGCGCGGGGGCTAGCGGGGTATCTTACGAGCAGTACTTC. This translates into CASSAGASGVSYEQYF. The entire variable domain, with the stretches around the CDR3 drawn from the reference TRBV5-1 and TRBJ2-7 proteins, is KAGVTQTPRYLIKTRGQQVTLSCSPISGHRSVSWYQQTPGQGLQFLFEYFSETQRNKGNFPGRFSGRQFSNSRSEMNVSTLELGDSALYLCASSAGASGVSYEQYFGPGTRLTVT.